This is a list of T cell receptor beta chains from one sample in a study of T cell responses to AZD1222 COVID-19 vaccine. Measured with immunoSEQ multiplex PCR; TCRdb has only the in-frame clones, and not every one. The sample records some 180,000 clones, around 92% being singletons. Sample: peripheral blood, taken on day 0 of AZD1222 vaccination. These receptors originate from an adult in good health. CDR3s include the opening cysteine and the closing phenylalanine or tryptophan. A D gene is named only where the DNA matches it firmly. Clone size is shown for a subset of rows, as once, few, many or a class of expanded clone.

TRBJ1-3 | - | - | TRBV4-1 | CASSQTGNTIYF | TGCGCCAGCAGCCAAACTGGAAACACCATATATTTT
TRBJ2-2 | - | - | TRBV30 | CAWSVRENGELFF | TGTGCCTGGAGTGTCCGGGAGAACGGGGAGCTGTTTTTT
TRBJ2-7 | - | few | TRBV29-1 | CSVDTVYEQYF | TGCAGCGTTGATACAGTTTACGAGCAGTACTTC
TRBJ2-5 | TRBD1 | - | TRBV5-1 | CASSLRQGDPQETQYF | TGCGCCAGCAGCCTAAGACAGGGGGATCCCCAAGAGACCCAGTACTTC
TRBJ1-3 | - | - | TRBV24-1 | CATSDFTGNTIYF | TGTGCCACCAGTGATTTCACTGGAAACACCATATATTTT
TRBJ2-6 | - | - | TRBV3-1/TRBV3-2 | CASSQNALTGANVLTF | TGTGCCAGCAGCCAAAACGCGCTGACTGGGGCCAACGTCCTGACTTTC
TRBJ1-3 | - | once | TRBV18 | CASRRGNTIYF | TGTGCCAGCCGACGGGGAAACACCATATATTTT
TRBJ2-7 | TRBD2 | - | TRBV15 | CATSRSYRTSGSYEQYF | TGTGCCACCAGCAGGTCTTACAGGACTAGCGGATCCTACGAGCAGTACTTC
TRBJ1-2 | TRBD1 | few | TRBV7-2 | CASSLDRGRILYGYTF | TGTGCCAGCAGCTTAGACAGGGGGCGTATCCTCTATGGCTACACCTTC
TRBJ2-1 | TRBD2 | - | TRBV7-9 | CASSKGSGGRAYNEQFF | TGTGCCAGCAGCAAAGGAAGTGGCGGGAGGGCCTACAATGAGCAGTTCTTC
TRBJ1-2 | - | - | TRBV12-5 | CASGLVWGREGYTF | TGTGCTAGTGGTTTAGTATGGGGGCGCGAAGGCTACACCTTC
TRBJ2-1 | TRBD2 | - | TRBV20-1 | CSASKRSSGGHLYNEQFF | TGCAGTGCTAGTAAGAGGAGCAGCGGGGGACACCTCTACAATGAGCAGTTCTTC
TRBJ2-1 | - | - | TRBV18 | CASSPRNEQFF | TGTGCCAGCTCACCACGAAACGAGCAGTTCTTC
TRBJ1-2 | - | - | TRBV7-9 | CASSLEANYGYTF | TGTGCCAGCAGCTTAGAGGCTAACTATGGCTACACCTTC
TRBJ2-4 | TRBD2 | - | TRBV4-1 | CASSQGQSAGGKNIQYF | TGCGCCAGCAGCCAAGGACAGTCGGCGGGGGGAAAAAACATTCAGTACTTC
TRBJ2-1 | - | - | TRBV11-2 | CASSLDRVRRRDELPQFF | TGTGCCAGCAGCTTAGACAGGGTGAGGCGGCGGGACGAGCTCCCGCAGTTCTTC